This T cell receptor beta chain is from a study of T cells in Graves' hyperthyroidism and ophthalmopathy (dated by TCRdb to between 2018 and 2021). Broadly, across the study: Peripheral blood samples were taken at the time of initial diagnosis, prior to any treatment. Whether ophthalmopathy could be predicted prospectively was tested in an independent validation cohort made up of about 18 hyperthyroidism patients plus 17 patients who later progressed to ophthalmopathy. In addition, the study compared T-cell repertoires in thyroid tissue and in blood from five or six Graves' hyperthyroidism patients. Following sampling, methimazole starting at 30 mg daily was given to hyperthyroidism patients, and high-dose intravenous methylprednisolone was given to ophthalmopathy patients. The 100 discovery patients were randomly split 7:3 into training and test sets. TCR V-J signatures able to tell the groups apart were searched for in a discovery cohort of approximately 95 patients, of whom more than 40 had Graves' ophthalmopathy and about 60 had stable Graves' hyperthyroidism. According to the paper, TCR Vbeta CDR3 sequencing was carried out on about 140 peripheral blood samples, which came from fewer than 50 ophthalmopathy, fewer than 80 hyperthyroidism and 17 progressor patients.

Graves' hyperthyroidism was defined as stable when no progression to ophthalmopathy occurred over 18 months of follow-up. Hyperthyroidism patients were newly diagnosed, with disease duration under 2 months, and aged 18 to 65 years. Patients with uncontrolled infections, other autoimmune diseases, pregnancy or lactation were excluded. Clinical symptoms, serum thyroxine and TRAb, thyroid ultrasound, and orbital computed tomography formed the basis for the diagnoses. Ficoll-Paque density gradient centrifugation was used to isolate PBMCs from 8.5 to 10 ml of fresh peripheral blood. Trizol reagent was used to extract total RNA, and RNA quality was then checked on an Agilent 2100 Bioanalyzer. Findings and caveats that apply to the study as a whole: Most expanded thyroid clonotypes (frequency above 0.001) were also found in blood, which suggests that blood repertoires may mirror thyroid immune responses. No statistical method was used to set the sample size in advance, and investigators knew the group allocation. During validation, the model predicted progression to ophthalmopathy a median of around 6 months ahead of onset, with approximately 70% sensitivity and roughly 75% specificity. A 13 V-J signature model separated ophthalmopathy from stable hyperthyroidism, with around 88% sensitivity and just under 84% specificity in cross-validation and 80%/75% in testing.

This clonotype was seen more than once but under ten times. No cognate antigen has been identified for it. No much larger clone is present one base from it, and per-base qualities are unavailable. The TCR beta CDR3 regions were amplified from RNA transcripts. A first-round RT-PCR of the TCR CDR3 used the HTBI primer set with the Qiagen OneStep RT-PCR kit. A second multiplex PCR round built the libraries, followed by size selection and purification. Libraries were sequenced paired-end with 100 bp reads on an Illumina HiSeq2000. Processing in the source paper ran as follows. SOAPnuke was used to process the raw data, removing reads that contained adapters or uncalled bases, had a mean Phred below 15, or lacked an exact match to the constant primer or identifier. COPE v1.2.5 was used to merge the high-quality paired reads, and each unique nucleotide sequence was defined as a clonotype. MiTCR v1.1 was used to align the clonotypes against IMGT TRBV, TRBD and TRBJ reference segments. The analysis was restricted to V-J combinations with a frequency above 0.0001, which together covered 99% to 99.2% of the repertoires. The TCS score was defined as the ratio of F50 (clonal expansion) to E x V (chaos), calculated using BLOSUM62-based TCRdist between CDR3 peptides within each V-J. Welch's t-statistics and random forest reduced fewer than 600 V-J features to some 14, which were used in a naive Bayes classifier (R e1071). The raw public reads went through TCRdb reprocessing: fastp at Q25, MiXCR clone calling, in-frame beta chains kept. Rows with a matching CDR3 protein are joined into one entry that keeps the most common DNA and genes. TCRdb, not the original authors, processed these V and J calls. In all, the sample holds a few hundred thousand distinct CDR3 sequences, and approximately 13% of those were seen once. The ten most abundant clones make up less than 10% of the sample.

This sequence was found in a woman aged 18-35 years with Graves' hyperthyroidism. What was sequenced was blood.

The CDR3 is CASSPLRVLGTGELFF. Read as DNA, the sequence is TGTGCCAGCAGCCCACTCAGGGTATTGGGCACCGGGGAGCTGTTTTTT. The receptor chain draws on TRBV11-2 and TRBJ2-2; 5 matching bases give a weak D call of TRBD1. The CDR3 runs 16 amino acids, cysteine and phenylalanine included. The only DNA kept is the CDR3, 48 bases in frame from the first base. Taken from the germline V gene, the CDR1 and CDR2 loops are SGHAT and FQNNGV. Trimming at the junction amounts to 5 bases on V and 4 bases on J, and the germline ends lie 17 bases apart.